This T cell receptor (beta chain) was captured by sequencing in a study of T cells in Graves' hyperthyroidism and ophthalmopathy. General study results and limits: Most thyroid clonotypes with frequency above 0.001 were detected in blood. Through a model of 13 V-J features, ophthalmopathy was separated from stable hyperthyroidism.

In this sample, this clonotype turned up once. Its antigen is not identified. This CDR3 spans 14 amino acids. CDR1 and CDR2 from the germline V gene are SNHLY and FYNNEI. With V trimmed by 4 bases and J by 2 bases, 4 bases remained unmatched. A patient was excluded if there was uncontrolled infection, other autoimmune disease, pregnancy or lactation. Every diagnosis used clinical symptoms, serum thyroxine and TRAb, thyroid ultrasound and orbital computed tomography. Amplified regions were TCR beta CDR3 sequences from RNA transcripts. Primed by the HTBI set, a first-round RT-PCR was run on the TCR CDR3. One entry per CDR3 protein results from TCRdb running MiXCR on the multiplex PCR reads. There are 550,000 to 600,000 distinct CDR3 sequences in the sample; 46% occur only once, and roughly 20% lies in the top ten.

The chain combines TRBV2 with TRBJ2-5; 7 nucleotides line up with TRBD1. Sequencing was done on a sample of peripheral blood or thyroid tissue (not recorded which). The clonotype was recovered from an adult woman with Graves' disease, either hyperthyroidism or ophthalmopathy (not recorded which). The CDR3 DNA is TGTGCCAGCAGTGCTCCGGGACAGCAAGAGACCCAGTACTTC. Translating it yields CASSAPGQQETQYF.